This T cell receptor beta chain was documented in a study of T cell repertoires in cytomegalovirus infection. Broader study findings: HLA-C-restricted, CMV-specific TCR beta clonotypes were dominant ex vivo.

One entry per CDR3 protein, called by TCRdb with MiXCR from the reads. The sample yields around 300,000 distinct CDR3 sequences, roughly 23% seen once. This CDR3 is 15 amino acids long. V was cut by 0 bases and J by 1 base, with 8 bases left in between. The germline V gene encodes CDR1 KGHDR and CDR2 SFDVKD. About this clonotype: Its target is not known.

The rearrangement joins TRBV24-1 to TRBJ1-1, with D uncertain. Sequenced sample: PBMCs. The clonotype comes from a human donor in good health (CMV status not recorded). Some clones in this sample may be carry-over from other donors' samples. The CDR3 region is CATSDLDRTNTEAFF. CDR3 coding DNA: TGTGCCACCAGTGATTTGGACCGAACGAACACTGAAGCTTTCTTT.